The TCR beta chain under discussion was sequenced for a study of cytomegalovirus exposure and HLA in healthy donors. Study information: Clustering assigned 70% to 90% of the approximately 370 genotyped donors to the Caucasian-associated ancestry cluster.

The CDR3 is made up of 12 amino acids. The V gene's germline CDR1 is SGHAT and CDR2 FQNNGV. V lost 6 bases and J 7 bases, leaving 9 bases between the germline ends. Comment on this clone: The antigen is undetermined.

Findings of the study overall: TRBV6-2, TRBV6-3 and some other V segments were unresolvable in 87-base-pair reads. Earlier findings revealed that most TCR beta V segments proved productive either about 87% or about 30% of the time. Many donors carried some public TCRs, although rarity characterized most TCR sequences.

Researchers ran the PCR with 60 Vbeta and 13 Jbeta primers. The assay was immunoSEQ multiplex PCR, and TCRdb's table has in-frame clones only and misses some. The sample shows 180,000 or so clones, roughly 75% of them seen only once. The specimen sequenced was PBMCs. The receptor's source is a woman aged 40 to 55 in good health and CMV-seropositive. This chain connects TRBV11-2 to TRBJ1-4; D remains unclear. The CDR3 is CASRRAGEKLFF. The DNA of the CDR3 is TGTGCCAGCAGGAGGGCTGGTGAAAAACTGTTTTTT.